The 30 T cell receptor beta chains given below trace back to one sample, sequenced in a study of blood T cells in healthy people across ages (dated by TCRdb to 2013 to 2016). Preparation of the library involved 5' RACE. Sequenced using an Illumina HiSeq 2500. A second PCR of about 7 to 12 cycles was performed with a sample-barcoded 5' primer and a J-beta primer mix. The public reads were reprocessed in TCRdb via fastp at Q25 and MiXCR, keeping in-frame beta chains. Merged by CDR3 protein, the rows form single entries marked with the most common genes and DNA. The sample data list 600,000 or so distinct CDR3 sequences, and around 21% of these were observed just once. Roughly 3.6% of the sample is held by the ten biggest clonotypes. The sample was blood. Every receptor here comes from a man in his 70s in good health.

V gene TRBV20-1 combines with J gene TRBJ2-1; 10 bases are a match to TRBD2. In germline, CDR1 is DFQATT, CDR2 SNEGSKA (reference sequence). V was clipped by 5 bases and J by 7 bases; unmatched bases: 8. The CDR3 sequence is 14 residues long. The CDR3 bases are TGCAGTGCTGTGACTAGCGGGTTAGGGAATGAGCAGTTCTTC. It codes for CSAVTSGLGNEQFF.

This clonotype was observed a few times. J is TRBJ1-2 and V is TRBV23-1, with D maybe TRBD1 (5 bases). TRBV23-1 is placed among ORFs of uncertain function. The CDR3 length is 14 residues. V lost 0 bases and J 4 bases, leaving 9 bases between the germline ends. The CDR3 sequence: CASSQSPGSYGYTF. In DNA form, the CDR3 reads TGCGCCAGCAGTCAATCGCCAGGGAGCTATGGCTACACCTTC.

This chain joins TRBV7-9 and TRBJ2-5; D is unresolved. The tail of the sequence fits TRBJ2-1 better, so the J call may be wrong. The CDR3 totals 15 residues. Germline V lookup: CDR1 SEHNR, CDR2 FQNEAQ (reference sequence). DNA for the CDR3: TGTGCCAGCAGCTTAGCGCAAAATCACTACAATGAGCAGTTCTTC. Translation: CASSLAQNHYNEQFF.

With regard to this clonotype: Compared with germline, one end of the junction differs, possibly owing to a read error. The rearrangement links TRBV29-1 to TRBJ2-1; TRBD2 matches 12 bases. CDR1 is SQVTM and CDR2 is ANQGSEA in the germline V gene. The CDR3 extends over 15 amino acids. The CDR3 sequence: CSGRTSGNFVSEPFF. CDR3 nucleotide sequence: TGCAGCGGCCGGACTAGCGGGAATTTTGTTAGTGAGCCGTTCTTC.

This clonotype showed up just a few times. The chain links TRBV28 to TRBJ2-4; D call uncertain. Trimming pared 4 bases from V and 3 bases from J, leaving 10 bases between. Germline V gene sequence: CDR1 MDHEN, CDR2 SYDVKM. The CDR3 runs 14 residues. DNA of the CDR3: TGTGCCAGCAGTTACCAACCCGGCAAAAACATTCAGTACTTC. It is translated as CASSYQPGKNIQYF.

The chain recombines TRBV2 with TRBJ1-1, with a tentative D call TRBD1 (5 bases). The CDR3 is made up of 13 amino acids. V lost 8 bases to trimming and J lost 1 base, with 11 bases between them. The germline V gene encodes CDR1 SNHLY and CDR2 FYNNEI. The CDR3 sequence: CASRGFRNTEAFF. CDR3 sequence (DNA): TGTGCCAGCCGGGGGTTTAGGAACACTGAAGCTTTCTTT.

In its sample, this clonotype was seen a few times. The chain is built from TRBV20-1 and TRBJ1-6; perhaps TRBD1 as D (6 bases). The CDR3 has 14 amino acids. V lost 4 bases and J lost 6, with 13 bases in between. From germline, CDR1 is DFQATT and CDR2 SNEGSKA (reference sequence). The CDR3 reads CSAITGTPNSPLHF. The CDR3 region has the DNA TGCAGTGCTATAACAGGGACCCCTAATTCACCCCTCCACTTT.

This clonotype was recorded at least ten times. The chain combines TRBV30 with TRBJ2-4; no clear D gene. CDR3 length: 13 residues. Germline V lookup: CDR1 GTSNPN, CDR2 SVGIG (reference sequence). Trimming removed 2 bases at V and 6 bases at J, with 11 bases between. CDR3 nucleotides: TGTGCCTGGAGTTCGATCGTTAGAAACATTCAGTACTTC. Its translation: CAWSSIVRNIQYF.

This clonotype was counted many times. CDR3 DNA sequence: TGTGCCAGTACCCCCGAAGGGCAAGAGACCCAGTACTTC. Protein sequence: CASTPEGQETQYF. This chain links TRBV19 with TRBJ2-5; D uncertain. Germline-derived CDR1 and CDR2 are LNHDA and SQIVND (reference sequence). The CDR3 length is 13 residues. The V gene lost 7 bases and the J gene lost 2 bases, with 11 bases spanning the gap.

This clonotype was seen once. The J gene is TRBJ1-2, the V gene TRBV6-5; D is perhaps TRBD1 (6 bases). V was trimmed by 7 bases and J by 6 bases, leaving 21 bases between them. The CDR3 extends over 15 amino acids. From germline, CDR1 is MNHEY and CDR2 SVGAGI. CDR3 DNA: TGTGCCAGCACTACAGGGACGGGACGAGGCGATGGCTACACCTTC. Translation: CASTTGTGRGDGYTF.

The V gene is TRBV24-1, the J gene TRBJ2-1; D may correspond to TRBD1 or TRBD2 (6 bases each). The CDR3 is 15 amino acids. The V gene's germline CDR1 is KGHDR and CDR2 SFDVKD. The germline V and J ends were trimmed by 5 bases and 8 bases, with 18 bases remaining between them. Here the CDR3 reads CATSGSIGGADEQFF. CDR3 nucleotide sequence: TGTGCCACCAGTGGGTCGATCGGGGGCGCGGATGAGCAGTTCTTC.

CDR3 in amino acids: CASSKTGQSSTDTQYF. The CDR3 DNA reads as TGTGCCAGCAGCAAAACGGGACAGTCTAGCACAGATACGCAGTATTTT. The rearrangement uses TRBV5-6 and TRBJ2-3, with 7 bases matching TRBD1. The V and J ends lost 4 bases and 0 bases, in that order; junction bases with no gene match: 8. Germline CDR1 SGHDT, CDR2 YYEEEE. This CDR3 has 16 amino acids.

This clonotype was seen at least ten times. The chain couples TRBV3-1 to TRBJ1-4; possible D gene TRBD1, 5 bases. The germline V gene has CDR1 LGHDT and CDR2 YNNKEL (reference sequence). V was shortened by 2 bases and J by 4 bases, with 20 bases between the two germline ends. The CDR3 extends over 18 amino acids. CDR3 in DNA: TGTGCCAGCAGCCAACCGCCGCCCTTTGGGGGAGTTAATGAAAAACTGTTTTTT. This codes for CASSQPPPFGGVNEKLFF.

In this sample, this clonotype turned up a few times. The V and J genes are TRBV24-1 and TRBJ2-3, with a possible D match to TRBD2 (6 bases). Germline CDR1 is KGHDR and CDR2 is SFDVKD. The CDR3 covers 15 residues. V dropped 3 bases and J dropped 2 bases, with 11 bases sitting between them. CDR3 sequence reads: CATSDGGGNTDTQYF. The CDR3, as DNA: TGTGCCACCAGTGATGGAGGCGGGAACACAGATACGCAGTATTTT.

This clonotype was seen at least ten times. The chain employs TRBV12-3 or TRBV12-4 and TRBJ2-7; 10 bases line up with TRBD2. J gave up 2 bases and V 5 bases, and 6 bases lay outside the gene matches. The CDR3 length is 15 residues. The CDR3 region has the DNA TGTGCCAGCAGTACTTCACTAGCGGGGACCTACGAGCAGTACTTC. Translating gives CASSTSLAGTYEQYF.

V usage is TRBV5-6 and J usage is TRBJ2-3, with a weak D call TRBD1 (5 bases). Germline CDR1 SGHDT, CDR2 YYEEEE. CDR3 length equals 14 residues. V was pared by 7 bases and J by 13 bases, with 25 bases between. This chain's CDR3 is CASELRTQIRKEYF. The CDR3 DNA reads TGTGCCAGCGAGCTTAGGACACAAATAAGGAAGGAGTATTTT.

This clonotype has more than one count but fewer than ten. This chain connects TRBV12-3 or TRBV12-4 to TRBJ2-1, with D possibly TRBD1 on 7 matching bases. CDR3 length equals 14 residues. The germline V and J ends were trimmed by 6 bases and 5 bases, with 14 bases remaining between them. The DNA of the CDR3 is TGTGCCAGCAGCCGGGGGACAGTGAACAATGAGCAGTTCTTC. This sequence encodes CASSRGTVNNEQFF.

The sample holds a few counts of this clonotype. The chain joins TRBV9 to TRBJ2-3, with TRBD2 as a possible D gene (6 bases). V was cut by 3 bases and J by 1 base, with 18 bases left in between. Germline V gene lookup returns CDR1 SGDLS and CDR2 YYNGEE. The CDR3 length is 17 residues. In DNA form, the CDR3 reads TGTGCCAGCAGCGCCGCTAGCGCGCCGGGGGGCACAGATACGCAGTATTTT. It codes for CASSAASAPGGTDTQYF.

V is TRBV6-2 or TRBV6-3 and J is TRBJ1-1, with 10 bases identical to TRBD1. V shed 5 bases, J shed 7 bases, and the junction held 7 bases outside the gene matches. CDR3 size: 14 residues. CDR1 and CDR2 from the germline V gene are MNHEY and SVGEGT. The CDR3 protein is CASSGGTGEVEAFF. CDR3 nucleotides: TGTGCCAGCAGTGGAGGGACAGGGGAAGTTGAAGCTTTCTTT.

The chain couples TRBV29-1 to TRBJ2-7; tentative D call: TRBD1 (6 bases). With 6 bases removed from V and 0 bases from J, the gap between germline ends came to 12 bases. Germline V gene sequence: CDR1 SQVTM, CDR2 ANQGSEA. This CDR3 has 13 amino acids. The chain's CDR3 is CSVTHRASYEQYF. For the CDR3, the DNA is TGCAGCGTGACACACAGGGCCTCCTACGAGCAGTACTTC.

The rearrangement uses TRBV2 and TRBJ1-5, with a possible D match to TRBD1 (6 bases). Trimming took 6 bases from V and 2 from J, leaving 14 bases between them. The CDR3 consists of 15 residues. Germline V gene data show CDR1 as SNHLY and CDR2 as FYNNEI. In DNA, the CDR3 is TGTGCCAGCAGGGTGGGGGGCGCAGGCAATCAGCCCCAGCATTTT. Encoded protein: CASRVGGAGNQPQHF. Complete variable domain (other parts from reference TRBV2 and TRBJ1-5): EPEVTQTPSHQVTQMGQEVILRCVPISNHLYFYWYRQILGQKVEFLVSFYNNEISEKSEIFDDQFSVERPDGSNFTLKIRSTKLEDSAMYFCASRVGGAGNQPQHFGDGTRLSIL.

The sample holds a few counts of this clonotype. This chain links TRBV28 with TRBJ2-4, with 8 bases lining up with TRBD2. The J segment lost 7 bases and the V segment lost 2 bases, leaving 4 bases of the junction unmatched. Germline V gene lookup returns CDR1 MDHEN and CDR2 SYDVKM. The CDR3 sequence is 14 residues long. In DNA form, the CDR3 reads TGTGCCAGCAGTTTAACGGGAGGGCCCAACATTCAGTACTTC. Its protein product is CASSLTGGPNIQYF.

This clonotype occurred a few times. V and J are TRBV6-2 or TRBV6-3 and TRBJ1-5; 8 bases map to TRBD1. The CDR3 is made up of 16 amino acids. V dropped 4 bases and J dropped 7; count of bases not matched to a gene: 12. Per the germline V gene, CDR1 is MNHEY and CDR2 is SVGEGT. CDR3 sequence: CASSSRQGWGNQPQHF. The CDR3 DNA sequence: TGTGCCAGCAGTTCAAGACAGGGGTGGGGGAACCAGCCCCAGCATTTT.

This clonotype was seen only a few times. This sequence joins TRBV20-1 and TRBJ2-3; D remains ambiguous. Trimming pared 6 bases from V and 3 bases from J, leaving 10 bases between. CDR1 and CDR2 from the germline V gene are DFQATT and SNEGSKA (reference sequence). The CDR3 loop spans 12 amino acids. CDR3 loop: CSATDVTDTQYF. In DNA form, the CDR3 reads TGCAGTGCCACGGACGTAACAGATACGCAGTATTTT.

This clonotype was seen many times. CDR3 nucleotides: TGTGCCAGCAGCCCAGGAGAGGGGGCAACTAATGAAAAACTGTTTTTT. Protein: CASSPGEGATNEKLFF. This chain links TRBV7-9 with TRBJ1-4, with a tentative D call TRBD1 (6 bases). Looked up from germline, CDR1 is SEHNR and CDR2 is FQNEAQ (reference sequence). With 5 bases removed from V and 0 bases from J, the gap between germline ends came to 13 bases. This CDR3 is built from 16 residues.

The chain has TRBV7-9 and TRBJ2-1, with D hard to call. CDR1 and CDR2 (germline): SEHNR, FQNEAQ (reference sequence). V dropped 6 bases and J dropped 7 bases, with 22 bases sitting between them. This CDR3 comprises 16 residues. CDR3 region: CASSSRRTDQPNEQFF. CDR3 coding DNA: TGTGCCAGCAGTAGCAGGAGAACCGACCAACCGAATGAGCAGTTCTTC.

This sequence joins TRBV4-2 and TRBJ2-7; D might be TRBD2 (6 bases). Germline V CDR1 and CDR2: LGHNA, YNFKEQ. The CDR3 has 15 residues. Trimming removed 0 bases at V and 4 bases at J, with 13 bases between. CDR3 nucleotide sequence: TGTGCCAGCAGCCAAGACCCCGGGACTCTATACGAGCAGTACTTC. This sequence encodes CASSQDPGTLYEQYF.

The chain recombines TRBV4-1 with TRBJ1-4; D gene unclear. The CDR3 loop spans 16 amino acids. The V end lost 5 bases, the J end lost 5 bases, and 18 bases lay between the germline ends. Germline CDR1 MGHRA, CDR2 YSYEKL. The CDR3 nucleotides are TGCGCCAGCAGCGGGGATGTGAGTGGACCGAATGAAAAACTGTTTTTT. Protein sequence: CASSGDVSGPNEKLFF.

V and J are TRBV6-1 and TRBJ1-4; D is undetermined. Germline V lookup: CDR1 MNHNS, CDR2 SASEGT. The CDR3 covers 14 residues. Trimming took 2 bases from V and 8 from J, leaving 12 bases between them. CDR3 loop: CASSELYGSEKLFF. CDR3 nucleotides: TGTGCCAGCAGTGAATTGTATGGGAGCGAAAAACTGTTTTTT.

The V call is TRBV20-1, the J call TRBJ1-4, with TRBD1 as a possible D gene (5 bases). The CDR3 has 11 amino acids. Germline V gene data show CDR1 as DFQATT and CDR2 as SNEGSKA (reference sequence). Trimming left V 7 bases short and J 7 bases short, with 10 bases between. The CDR3 sequence is CSGQGSEKLFF. CDR3 in DNA: TGCAGTGGCCAGGGATCTGAAAAACTGTTTTTT.